The 4 T cell receptor beta chains below all came from one sample that was sequenced in a study of blood T cell repertoires in COVID-19. Repertoires were generated with immunoSEQ multiplex PCR, while TCRdb's copy carries only in-frame clones and drops some. The sample contains about 150,000 clones, around 80% of which appear only once. Sample: PBMCs or T cells enriched from blood (not recorded which). The receptor source for this set is a woman aged 45-65 years who had recovered from COVID-19.

The rearrangement links TRBV2 to TRBJ1-4, with a possible D match to TRBD1 (6 bases). The CDR3 runs to 14 residues. Germline V lookup: CDR1 SNHLY, CDR2 FYNNEI. V lost 5 bases and J lost 8, with 15 bases in between. CDR3 region: CASSSYGTREKLFF. CDR3 nucleotide sequence: TGTGCCAGCAGTTCCTACGGGACAAGGGAAAAACTGTTTTTT.

The CDR3 DNA reads as TGTGCCAGTAGTTTCCAGGCTTATAGCAATCAGCCCCAGCATTTT. Translation: CASSFQAYSNQPQHF. This chain joins TRBV19 and TRBJ1-5; D unclear. The CDR3 is 15 amino acids. The germline CDR1 and CDR2 sequences are LNHDA and SQIVND (reference sequence). V gave up 5 bases and J gave up 0 bases, with 11 bases separating them.

The chain combines TRBV5-6 with TRBJ2-7; possible D gene TRBD1, 5 bases. V shed 0 bases and J shed 5 bases, with 12 bases lying between them. This CDR3 region has 14 residues. Per the germline V gene, CDR1 is SGHDT and CDR2 is YYEEEE. CDR3 DNA sequence: TGTGCCAGCAGCTTGGGGTCAGGGTCCCACGAGCAGTACGTC. This sequence encodes CASSLGSGSHEQYV.

The rearrangement uses TRBV4-1 and TRBJ2-3; weak D call: TRBD2 (6 bases). Trimming stripped 0 bases from V and 1 base from J, with 11 bases between. Germline values: CDR1 MGHRA, CDR2 YSYEKL. The CDR3 contains 16 residues. CDR3 bases: TGCGCCAGCAGCCAAGAAGGGTCGGGGGGCACAGATACGCAGTATTTT. Translation gives CASSQEGSGGTDTQYF.